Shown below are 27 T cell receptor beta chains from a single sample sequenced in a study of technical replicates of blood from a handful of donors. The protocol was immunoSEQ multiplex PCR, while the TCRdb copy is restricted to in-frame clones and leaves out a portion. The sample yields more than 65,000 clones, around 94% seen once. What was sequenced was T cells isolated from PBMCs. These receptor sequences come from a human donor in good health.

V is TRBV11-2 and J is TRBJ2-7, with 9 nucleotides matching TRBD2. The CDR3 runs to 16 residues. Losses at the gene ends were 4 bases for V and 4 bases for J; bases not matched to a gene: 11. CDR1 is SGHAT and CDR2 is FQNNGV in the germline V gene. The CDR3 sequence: CASSWVLAGEVYEQYF. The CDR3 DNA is TGTGCCAGCAGCTGGGTCTTAGCGGGGGAGGTTTACGAGCAGTACTTC.

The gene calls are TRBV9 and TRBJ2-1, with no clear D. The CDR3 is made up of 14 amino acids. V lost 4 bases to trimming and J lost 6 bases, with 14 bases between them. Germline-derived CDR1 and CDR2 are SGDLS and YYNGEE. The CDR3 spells CASSLNPSGNEQFF. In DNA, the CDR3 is TGTGCCAGCAGCCTAAACCCGAGTGGCAATGAGCAGTTCTTC. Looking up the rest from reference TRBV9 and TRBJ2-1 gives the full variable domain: DSGVTQTPKHLITATGQRVTLRCSPRSGDLSVYWYQQSLDQGLQFLIQYYNGEERAKGNILERFSAQQFPDLHSELNLSSLELGDSALYFCASSLNPSGNEQFFGPGTRLTVL.

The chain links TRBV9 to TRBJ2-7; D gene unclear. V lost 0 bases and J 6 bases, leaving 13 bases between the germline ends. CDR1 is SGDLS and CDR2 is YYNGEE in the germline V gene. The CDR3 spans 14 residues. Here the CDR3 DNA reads TGTGCCAGCAGCGTAGTTGGCGGCTTTGGCGAGCAGTACTTC. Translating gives CASSVVGGFGEQYF.

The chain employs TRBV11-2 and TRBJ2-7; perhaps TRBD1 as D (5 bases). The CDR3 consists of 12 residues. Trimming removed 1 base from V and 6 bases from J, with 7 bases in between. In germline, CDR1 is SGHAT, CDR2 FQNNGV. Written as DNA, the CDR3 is TGTGCCAGCAGCTTAGCACAGGTCGAGCAGTACTTC. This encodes CASSLAQVEQYF.

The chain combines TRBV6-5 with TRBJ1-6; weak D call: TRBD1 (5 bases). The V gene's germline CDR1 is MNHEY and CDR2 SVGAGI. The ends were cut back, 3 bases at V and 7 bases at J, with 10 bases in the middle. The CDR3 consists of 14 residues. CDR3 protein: CASSYLAGNSPLHF. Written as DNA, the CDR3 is TGTGCCAGCAGTTATTTGGCAGGGAATTCACCCCTCCACTTT.

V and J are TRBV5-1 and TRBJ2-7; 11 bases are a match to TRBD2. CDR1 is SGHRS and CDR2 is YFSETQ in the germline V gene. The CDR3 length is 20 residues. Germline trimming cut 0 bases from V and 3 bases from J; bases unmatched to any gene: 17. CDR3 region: CASSLATKLAGVTPFYEQYF. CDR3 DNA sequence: TGCGCCAGCAGCTTGGCCACCAAACTAGCGGGAGTAACCCCCTTCTACGAGCAGTACTTC.

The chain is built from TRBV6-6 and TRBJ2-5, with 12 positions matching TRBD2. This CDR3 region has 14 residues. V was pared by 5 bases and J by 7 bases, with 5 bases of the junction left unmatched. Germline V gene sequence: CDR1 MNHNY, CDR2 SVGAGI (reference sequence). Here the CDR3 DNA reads TGTGCCAGCAGTCTAGCGGGGGGGCGAGGGACCCAGTACTTC. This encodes CASSLAGGRGTQYF.

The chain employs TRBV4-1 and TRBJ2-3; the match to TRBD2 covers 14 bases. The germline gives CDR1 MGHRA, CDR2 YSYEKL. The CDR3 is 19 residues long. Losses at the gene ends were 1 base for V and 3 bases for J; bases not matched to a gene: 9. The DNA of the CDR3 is TGCGCCAGCAGCCAAGCGACTAGCGGGAGGGCCACATTTACAGATACGCAGTATTTT. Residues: CASSQATSGRATFTDTQYF.

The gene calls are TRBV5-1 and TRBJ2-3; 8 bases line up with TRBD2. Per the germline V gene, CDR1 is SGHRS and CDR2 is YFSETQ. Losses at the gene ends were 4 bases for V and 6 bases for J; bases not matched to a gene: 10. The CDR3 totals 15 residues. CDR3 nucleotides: TGCGCCAGCAGCGAAGCGGGGGCCCGCTTGGATACGCAGTATTTT. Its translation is CASSEAGARLDTQYF.

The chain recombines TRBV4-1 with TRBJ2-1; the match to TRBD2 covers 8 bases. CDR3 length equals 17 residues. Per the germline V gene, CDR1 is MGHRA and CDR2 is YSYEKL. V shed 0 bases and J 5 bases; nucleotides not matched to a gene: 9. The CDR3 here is CASSQELSAGVHNEQFF. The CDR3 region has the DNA TGCGCCAGCAGCCAAGAACTTTCAGCGGGAGTCCACAATGAGCAGTTCTTC.

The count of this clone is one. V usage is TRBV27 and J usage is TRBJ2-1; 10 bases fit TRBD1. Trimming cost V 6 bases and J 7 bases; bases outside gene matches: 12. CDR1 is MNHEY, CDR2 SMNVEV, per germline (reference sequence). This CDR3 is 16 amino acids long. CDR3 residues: CASSQEGTGAFNEQFF. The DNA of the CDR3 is TGTGCCAGCAGCCAGGAGGGGACAGGGGCCTTTAATGAGCAGTTCTTC.

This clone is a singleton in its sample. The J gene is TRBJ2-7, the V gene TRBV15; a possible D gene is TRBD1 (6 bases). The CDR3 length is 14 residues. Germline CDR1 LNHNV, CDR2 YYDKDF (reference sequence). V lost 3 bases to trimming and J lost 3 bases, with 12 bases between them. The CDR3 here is CATSSRDTIYEQYF. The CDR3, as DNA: TGTGCCACCAGCAGCCGGGACACAATCTACGAGCAGTACTTC.

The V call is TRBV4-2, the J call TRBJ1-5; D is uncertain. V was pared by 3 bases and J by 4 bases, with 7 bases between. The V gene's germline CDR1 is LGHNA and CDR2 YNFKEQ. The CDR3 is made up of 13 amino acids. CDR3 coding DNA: TGTGCCAGCAGCCATTATTTAAATCAGCCCCAGCATTTT. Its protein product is CASSHYLNQPQHF.

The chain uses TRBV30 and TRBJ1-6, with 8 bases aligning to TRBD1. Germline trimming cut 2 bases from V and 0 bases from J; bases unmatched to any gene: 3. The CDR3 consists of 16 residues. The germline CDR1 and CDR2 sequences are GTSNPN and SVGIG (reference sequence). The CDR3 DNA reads TGTGCCTGGAGTCGGACAGGGAACTCCTATAATTCACCCCTCCACTTT. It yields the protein CAWSRTGNSYNSPLHF.

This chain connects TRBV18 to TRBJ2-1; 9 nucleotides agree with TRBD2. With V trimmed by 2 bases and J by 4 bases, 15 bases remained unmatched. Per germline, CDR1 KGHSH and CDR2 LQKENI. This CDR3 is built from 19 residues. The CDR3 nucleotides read TGTGCCAGCTCACCAGGAGATGATAGCGGGAGCATTTATTACAATGAGCAGTTCTTC. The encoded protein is CASSPGDDSGSIYYNEQFF.

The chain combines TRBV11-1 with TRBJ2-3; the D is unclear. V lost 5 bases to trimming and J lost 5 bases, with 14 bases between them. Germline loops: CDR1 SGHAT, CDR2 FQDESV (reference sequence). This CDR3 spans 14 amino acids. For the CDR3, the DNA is TGTGCCAGCAGCCAGGTTTGGTTAGGAGATACGCAGTATTTT. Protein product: CASSQVWLGDTQYF.

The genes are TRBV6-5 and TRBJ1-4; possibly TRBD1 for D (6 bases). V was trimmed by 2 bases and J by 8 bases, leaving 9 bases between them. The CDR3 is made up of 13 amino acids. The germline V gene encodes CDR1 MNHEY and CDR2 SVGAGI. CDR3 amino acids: CASSYTGREKLFF. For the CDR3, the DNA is TGTGCCAGCAGTTACACAGGGCGCGAAAAACTGTTTTTT.

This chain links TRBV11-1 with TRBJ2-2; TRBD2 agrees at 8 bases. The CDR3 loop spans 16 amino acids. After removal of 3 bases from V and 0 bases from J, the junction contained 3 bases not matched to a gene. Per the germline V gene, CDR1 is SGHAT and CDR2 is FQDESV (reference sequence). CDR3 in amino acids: CASSFSGGANTGELFF. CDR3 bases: TGTGCCAGCAGCTTCAGCGGGGGTGCGAACACCGGGGAGCTGTTTTTT.

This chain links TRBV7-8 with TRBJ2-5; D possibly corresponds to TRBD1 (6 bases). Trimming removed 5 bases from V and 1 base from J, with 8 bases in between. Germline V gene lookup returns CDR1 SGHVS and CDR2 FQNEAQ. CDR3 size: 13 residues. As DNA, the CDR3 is TGTGCCAGCAGCCGGGACACCCAAGAGACCCAGTACTTC. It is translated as CASSRDTQETQYF. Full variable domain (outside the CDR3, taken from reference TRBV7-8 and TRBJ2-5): GAGVSQSPRYKVAKRGQDVALRCDPISGHVSLFWYQQALGQGPEFLTYFQNEAQLDKSGLPSDRFFAERPEGSVSTLKIQRTQQEDSAVYLCASSRDTQETQYFGPGTRLLVL.

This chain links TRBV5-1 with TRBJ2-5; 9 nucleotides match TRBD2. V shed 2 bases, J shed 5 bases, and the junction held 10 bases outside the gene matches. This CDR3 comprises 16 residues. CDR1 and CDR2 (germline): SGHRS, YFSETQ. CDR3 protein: CASSFIAGDSRETQYF. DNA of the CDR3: TGCGCCAGCAGCTTCATAGCGGGGGACTCGAGGGAGACCCAGTACTTC.

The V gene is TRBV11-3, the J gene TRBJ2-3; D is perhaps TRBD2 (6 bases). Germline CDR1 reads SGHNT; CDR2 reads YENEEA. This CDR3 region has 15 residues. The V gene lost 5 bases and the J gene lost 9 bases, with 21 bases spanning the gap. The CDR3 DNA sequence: TGTGCCAGCAGCAAAGGGGAGGTCACTAGGACCACGCAGTATTTT. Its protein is CASSKGEVTRTTQYF.

For the CDR3, the DNA is TGTGCCAGCTCACCATTGCCAGCGCTCTCTTCCTACGAGCAGTACTTC. Translating gives CASSPLPALSSYEQYF. The rearrangement links TRBV18 to TRBJ2-7, with no clear D. The germline V and J ends were trimmed by 2 bases and 1 base, with 15 bases remaining between them. The CDR3 has 16 amino acids. Germline V gives CDR1 KGHSH, CDR2 LQKENI.

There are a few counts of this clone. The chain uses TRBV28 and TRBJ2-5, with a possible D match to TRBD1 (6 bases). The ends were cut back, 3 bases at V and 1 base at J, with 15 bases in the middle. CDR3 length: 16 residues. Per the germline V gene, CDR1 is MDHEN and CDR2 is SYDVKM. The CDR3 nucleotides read TGTGCCAGCAGTTTGGAAGAGGCAGGGGCCCAAGAGACCCAGTACTTC. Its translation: CASSLEEAGAQETQYF.

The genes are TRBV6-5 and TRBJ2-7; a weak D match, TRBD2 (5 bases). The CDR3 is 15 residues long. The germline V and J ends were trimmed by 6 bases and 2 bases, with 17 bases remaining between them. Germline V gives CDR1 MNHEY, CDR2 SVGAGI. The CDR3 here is CASSLRTLGTYEQYF. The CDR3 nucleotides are TGTGCCAGCAGCCTACGGACTCTTGGGACCTACGAGCAGTACTTC.

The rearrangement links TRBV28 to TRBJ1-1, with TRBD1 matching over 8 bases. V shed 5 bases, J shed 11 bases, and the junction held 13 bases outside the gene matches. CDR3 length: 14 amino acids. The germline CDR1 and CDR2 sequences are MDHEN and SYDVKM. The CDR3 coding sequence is TGTGCCAGCAGTCCGGGGGCCGACAGGGGAGTCGCTTTCTTT. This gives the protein CASSPGADRGVAFF. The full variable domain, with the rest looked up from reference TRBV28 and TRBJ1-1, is DVKVTQSSRYLVKRTGEKVFLECVQDMDHENMFWYRQDPGLGLRLIYFSYDVKMKEKGDIPEGYSVSREKKERFSLILESASTNQTSMYLCASSPGADRGVAFFGQGTRLTVV.

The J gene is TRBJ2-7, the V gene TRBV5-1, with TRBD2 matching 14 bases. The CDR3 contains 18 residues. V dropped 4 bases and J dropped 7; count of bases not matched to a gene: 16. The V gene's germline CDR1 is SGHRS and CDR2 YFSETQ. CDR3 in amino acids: CASSASGTSGRTTVEQYF. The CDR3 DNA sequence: TGCGCCAGCAGCGCTTCCGGGACTAGCGGGAGAACCACCGTGGAGCAGTACTTC.

As DNA, the CDR3 is TGTGCCAGCAGCGTCGAGGGGACAGGGGATCCCAACTATGGCTACACCTTC. Amino acids: CASSVEGTGDPNYGYTF. The chain couples TRBV9 to TRBJ1-2; 10 nucleotides agree with TRBD1. V was clipped by 2 bases and J by 2 bases; unmatched bases: 9. The CDR3 is 17 amino acids. CDR1 and CDR2 (germline): SGDLS, YYNGEE.